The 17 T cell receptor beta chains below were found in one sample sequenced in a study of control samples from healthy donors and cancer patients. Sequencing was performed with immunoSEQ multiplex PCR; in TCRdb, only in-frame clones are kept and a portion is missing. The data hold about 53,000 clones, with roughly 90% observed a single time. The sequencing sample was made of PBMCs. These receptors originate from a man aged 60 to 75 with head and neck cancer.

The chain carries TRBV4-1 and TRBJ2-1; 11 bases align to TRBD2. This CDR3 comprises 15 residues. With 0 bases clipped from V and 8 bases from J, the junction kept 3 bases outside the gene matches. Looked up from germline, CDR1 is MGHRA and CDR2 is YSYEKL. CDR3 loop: CASSQEDSGGDEQFF. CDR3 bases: TGCGCCAGCAGCCAAGAAGATAGCGGGGGGGATGAGCAGTTCTTC.

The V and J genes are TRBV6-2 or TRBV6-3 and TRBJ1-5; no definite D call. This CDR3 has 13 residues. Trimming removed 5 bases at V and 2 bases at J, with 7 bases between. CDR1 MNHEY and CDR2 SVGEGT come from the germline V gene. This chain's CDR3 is CASSDMGNQPQHF. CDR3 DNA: TGTGCCAGCAGTGACATGGGCAATCAGCCCCAGCATTTT.

Here the CDR3 reads CASSQEGRTGVPYGYTF. CDR3 coding DNA: TGCGCCAGCAGCCAAGAAGGCCGGACAGGCGTACCCTATGGCTACACCTTC. The V call is TRBV4-1, the J call TRBJ1-2; 7 bases fit TRBD1. Unmatched junction bases numbered 11, after V lost 0 bases and J lost 4 bases. The CDR3 covers 17 residues. Germline CDR1 and CDR2: MGHRA and YSYEKL.

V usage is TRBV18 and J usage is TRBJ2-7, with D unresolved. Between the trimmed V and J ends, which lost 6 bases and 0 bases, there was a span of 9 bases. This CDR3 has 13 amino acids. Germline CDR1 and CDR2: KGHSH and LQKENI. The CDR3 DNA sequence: TGTGCCAGCTCTACTCAGGACTCCTACGAGCAGTACTTC. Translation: CASSTQDSYEQYF.

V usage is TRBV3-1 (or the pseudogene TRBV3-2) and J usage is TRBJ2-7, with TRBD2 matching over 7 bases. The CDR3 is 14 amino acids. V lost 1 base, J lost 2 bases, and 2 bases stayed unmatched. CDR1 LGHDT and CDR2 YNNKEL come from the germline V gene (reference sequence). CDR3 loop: CASSQAGTTYEQYF. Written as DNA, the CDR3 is TGTGCCAGCAGCCAAGCCGGGACTACCTACGAGCAGTACTTC.

The CDR3 protein is CAITGQASYEQYF. CDR3 nucleotide sequence: TGTGCCATAACCGGACAGGCGAGTTACGAGCAGTACTTC. This chain uses TRBV10-3 with TRBJ2-7; 7 bases line up with TRBD1. The length of the CDR3 is 13 residues. Germline V lookup: CDR1 ENHRY, CDR2 SYGVKD. With V trimmed by 9 bases and J by 4 bases, 9 bases remained unmatched.

The CDR3 DNA follows: TGTGCCAGCAGTTTTGTACCCCTAGAGGCTAACTATGGCTACACCTTC. Translated, it gives CASSFVPLEANYGYTF. The chain links TRBV27 to TRBJ1-2; no firm D call. Germline V lookup: CDR1 MNHEY, CDR2 SMNVEV (reference sequence). V lost 3 bases, J lost 0 bases, and 14 bases lay in between. The CDR3 spans 16 residues.

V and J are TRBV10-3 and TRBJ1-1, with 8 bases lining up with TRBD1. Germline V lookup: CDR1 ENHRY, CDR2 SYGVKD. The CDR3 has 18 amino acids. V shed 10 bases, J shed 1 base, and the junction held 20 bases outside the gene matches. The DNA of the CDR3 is TGTGCCACCGTTTCATGGCAGGGGGCTTCTCAAGGGAACACTGAAGCTTTCTTT. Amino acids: CATVSWQGASQGNTEAFF.

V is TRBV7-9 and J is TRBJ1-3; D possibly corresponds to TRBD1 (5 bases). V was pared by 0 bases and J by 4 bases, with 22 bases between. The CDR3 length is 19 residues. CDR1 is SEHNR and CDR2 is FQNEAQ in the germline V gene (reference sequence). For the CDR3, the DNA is TGTGCCAGCAGCTTAGCGCCCTTCGGCAGGGTAGTCTTCGGAAACACCATATATTTT. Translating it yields CASSLAPFGRVVFGNTIYF.

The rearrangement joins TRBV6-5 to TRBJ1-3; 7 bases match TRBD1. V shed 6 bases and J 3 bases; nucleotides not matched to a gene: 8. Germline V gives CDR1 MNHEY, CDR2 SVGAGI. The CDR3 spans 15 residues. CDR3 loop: CASRIGGGGGNTIYF. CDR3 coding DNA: TGTGCCAGCAGGATAGGGGGCGGGGGTGGAAACACCATATATTTT.

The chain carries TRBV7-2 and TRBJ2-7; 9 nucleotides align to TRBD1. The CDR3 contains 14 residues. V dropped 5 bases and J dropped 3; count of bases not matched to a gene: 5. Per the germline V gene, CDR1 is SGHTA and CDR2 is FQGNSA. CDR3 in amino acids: CASSPGTGIYEQYF. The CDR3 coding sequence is TGTGCCAGCAGCCCGGGGACAGGGATCTACGAGCAGTACTTC. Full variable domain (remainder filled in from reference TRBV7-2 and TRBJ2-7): GAGVSQSPSNKVTEKGKDVELRCDPISGHTALYWYRQSLGQGLEFLIYFQGNSAPDKSGLPSDRFSAERTGGSVSTLTIQRTQQEDSAVYLCASSPGTGIYEQYFGPGTRLTVT.

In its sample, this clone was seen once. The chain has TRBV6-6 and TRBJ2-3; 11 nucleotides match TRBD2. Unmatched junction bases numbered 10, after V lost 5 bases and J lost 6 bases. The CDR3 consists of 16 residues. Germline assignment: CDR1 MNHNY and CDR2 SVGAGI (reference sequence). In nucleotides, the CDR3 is TGTGCCAGCAGTACTAAATATAGCGGGGGGGAGGATACGCAGTATTTT. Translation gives CASSTKYSGGEDTQYF.

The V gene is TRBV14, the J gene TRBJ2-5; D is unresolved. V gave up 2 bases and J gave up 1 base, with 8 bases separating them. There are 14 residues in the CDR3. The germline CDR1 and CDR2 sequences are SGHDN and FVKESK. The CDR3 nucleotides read TGTGCCAGCAGCCAATTCACATCCCAAGAGACCCAGTACTTC. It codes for CASSQFTSQETQYF.

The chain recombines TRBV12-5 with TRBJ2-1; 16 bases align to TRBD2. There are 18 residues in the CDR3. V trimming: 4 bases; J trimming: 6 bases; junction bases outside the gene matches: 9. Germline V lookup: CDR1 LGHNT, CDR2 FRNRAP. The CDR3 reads CASGSGPGLAGGGNEQFF. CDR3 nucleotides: TGTGCTAGTGGTTCGGGACCGGGACTAGCGGGAGGGGGCAATGAGCAGTTCTTC. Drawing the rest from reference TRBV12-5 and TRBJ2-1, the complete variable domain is DARVTQTPRHKVTEMGQEVTMRCQPILGHNTVFWYRQTMMQGLELLAYFRNRAPLDDSGMPKDRFSAEMPDATLATLKIQPSEPRDSAVYFCASGSGPGLAGGGNEQFFGPGTRLTVL.

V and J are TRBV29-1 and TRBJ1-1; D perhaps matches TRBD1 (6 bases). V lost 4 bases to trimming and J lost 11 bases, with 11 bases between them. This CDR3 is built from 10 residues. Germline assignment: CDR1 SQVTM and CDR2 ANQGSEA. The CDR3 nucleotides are TGCAGCGTTGGAGGCAGGGGCGCTTTCTTT. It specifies CSVGGRGAFF.

The CDR3 DNA is TGCGCCAGCAGCCAAAGGAGGGCCTCTGGAAACACCATATATTTT. Amino acid sequence: CASSQRRASGNTIYF. J is TRBJ1-3 and V is TRBV4-1; D is unclear. V gave up 2 bases and J gave up 0 bases, with 8 bases separating them. CDR1 is MGHRA, CDR2 YSYEKL, per germline. The CDR3 runs to 15 residues.

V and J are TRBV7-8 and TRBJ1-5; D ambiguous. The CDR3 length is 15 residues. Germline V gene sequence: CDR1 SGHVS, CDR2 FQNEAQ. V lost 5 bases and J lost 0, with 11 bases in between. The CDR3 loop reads CASSVGANSNQPQHF. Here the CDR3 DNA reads TGTGCCAGCAGCGTCGGCGCGAATAGCAATCAGCCCCAGCATTTT.